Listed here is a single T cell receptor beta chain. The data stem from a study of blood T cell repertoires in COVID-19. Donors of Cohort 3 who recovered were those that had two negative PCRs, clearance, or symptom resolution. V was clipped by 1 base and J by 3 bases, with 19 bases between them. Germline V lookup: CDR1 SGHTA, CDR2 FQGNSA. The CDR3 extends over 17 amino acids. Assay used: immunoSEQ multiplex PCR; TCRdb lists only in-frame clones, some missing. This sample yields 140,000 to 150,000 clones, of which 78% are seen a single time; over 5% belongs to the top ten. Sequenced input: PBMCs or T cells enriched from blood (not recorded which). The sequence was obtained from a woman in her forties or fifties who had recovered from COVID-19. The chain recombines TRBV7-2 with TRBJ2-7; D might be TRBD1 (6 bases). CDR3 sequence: CASSLEGRQAVLYEQYF. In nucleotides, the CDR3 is TGTGCCAGCAGCTTAGAAGGCCGACAGGCAGTCCTCTACGAGCAGTACTTC.